Following are 32 T cell receptor beta chains from one sample sequenced in a study of cytomegalovirus exposure and HLA in healthy donors. The PCR used 60 Vbeta and 13 Jbeta primers. Sequencing used immunoSEQ multiplex PCR; TCRdb keeps in-frame clones, though not all of them. The repertoire holds 150,000 to 200,000 clones, with 80% as singletons. Sequenced: PBMCs. These receptors all come from a boy between 10 and 17 years old in good health and CMV-seronegative.

This clone was observed once. This chain uses TRBV9 with TRBJ2-7; TRBD1 matches at 8 bases. Germline CDR1 reads SGDLS; CDR2 reads YYNGEE. The CDR3 spans 15 residues. Losses at the gene ends were 4 bases for V and 2 bases for J; bases not matched to a gene: 8. CDR3 DNA sequence: TGTGCCAGCAGCCTTGGGCAGGGGGCAGCCTACGAGCAGTACTTC. This encodes CASSLGQGAAYEQYF.

Of note for this clone: This likely comes from a read error, as the CDR3 has no conserved phenylalanine or tryptophan at its end. V is TRBV11-2 and J is TRBJ1-2, with D perhaps TRBD1 (5 bases). The germline V gene has CDR1 SGHAT and CDR2 FQNNGV. The CDR3 extends over 11 amino acids. V was clipped by 5 bases and J by 8 bases, with 9 bases between them. CDR3 DNA sequence: TGTGCCAGCAGCCCGGGGGAGGGCTACACCTCC. Its protein is CASSPGEGYTS.

Only one count was recorded for this clone. The chain couples TRBV27 to TRBJ2-3; D is unclear. Deletions cut 2 bases from V and 0 bases from J, with 15 bases between. CDR1 MNHEY and CDR2 SMNVEV come from the germline V gene (reference sequence). The CDR3 has 17 residues. CDR3 loop: CASSLPFEASSTDTQYF. The CDR3 bases are TGTGCCAGCAGTTTACCGTTCGAGGCTAGTAGCACAGATACGCAGTATTTT.

The chain links TRBV19 to TRBJ1-5; D might be TRBD1 (6 bases). The CDR3 length is 16 residues. Germline CDR1 is LNHDA and CDR2 is SQIVND (reference sequence). Trimming cost V 1 base and J 5 bases, with 15 bases left between them. Here the CDR3 DNA reads TGTGCCAGTAGTATAGTTGCAGGGGCGCCGGATCAGCCCCAGCATTTT. Encoded protein: CASSIVAGAPDQPQHF.

The CDR3 DNA is TGTGCCAGCAGTGAAAGCCCGGACAGGGCTCACGAGCAGTACTTC. Encoded protein: CASSESPDRAHEQYF. The chain uses TRBV6-1 and TRBJ2-7; 8 bases map to TRBD1. The germline CDR1 and CDR2 sequences are MNHNS and SASEGT. The CDR3 is made up of 15 amino acids. With 2 bases clipped from V and 5 bases from J, the junction kept 8 bases outside the gene matches.

The chain couples TRBV4-3 to TRBJ2-6; TRBD1 might be the D (6 bases). Between the trimmed V and J ends, which lost 0 bases and 2 bases, there was a span of 8 bases. Germline CDR1 reads LGHNA; CDR2 reads YSLEER. This CDR3 has 16 residues. CDR3 DNA: TGCGCCAGCAGCCAAGATGGGACAACTGGGGCCAACGTCCTGACTTTC. This sequence encodes CASSQDGTTGANVLTF.

The CDR3 here is CASRMGRTGANVLTF. The CDR3 DNA follows: TGTGCCAGCAGAATGGGGAGGACTGGGGCCAACGTCCTGACTTTC. V and J are TRBV5-4 and TRBJ2-6, with TRBD2 as a possible D gene (6 bases). CDR1 is SGHNT, CDR2 YYREEE, per germline (reference sequence). The CDR3 contains 15 residues. V lost 5 bases and J 2 bases, leaving 11 bases between the germline ends.

The genes are TRBV5-6 and TRBJ2-1; D unresolved. Germline lookup yields CDR1 SGHDT and CDR2 YYEEEE. Deletions cut 2 bases from V and 5 bases from J, with 11 bases between. The CDR3 is 14 amino acids. The CDR3: CASSFRSRDNEQFF. The CDR3 nucleotides read TGTGCCAGCAGCTTCAGGTCGAGAGACAATGAGCAGTTCTTC.

The rearrangement links TRBV11-1 to TRBJ2-7; 7 positions match TRBD1. CDR1 and CDR2 from the germline V gene are SGHAT and FQDESV (reference sequence). The CDR3 length is 15 residues. Unmatched junction bases numbered 8, after V lost 5 bases and J lost 1 base. CDR3 bases: TGTGCCAGCAGCCGACCAGCGACAGGGTCCTACGAGCAGTACTTC. It yields the protein CASSRPATGSYEQYF.

This chain links TRBV7-9 with TRBJ2-1, with TRBD2 matching over 13 bases. There are 17 residues in the CDR3. J was trimmed by 4 bases and V by 6 bases; bases with no gene match: 9. CDR1 and CDR2 (germline): SEHNR, FQNEAQ (reference sequence). The CDR3 sequence: CASSQGGTSGDYNEQFF. CDR3 nucleotide sequence: TGTGCCAGCAGTCAAGGGGGGACTAGCGGGGATTACAATGAGCAGTTCTTC. Using reference TRBV7-9 and TRBJ2-1 for the parts outside the CDR3, the full variable domain is DTGVSQNPRHKITKRGQNVTFRCDPISEHNRLYWYRQTLGQGPEFLTYFQNEAQLEKSRLLSDRFSAERPKGSFSTLEIQRTEQGDSAMYLCASSQGGTSGDYNEQFFGPGTRLTVL.

In DNA form, the CDR3 reads TGTGCCAGTAGTATGCGGTCCGGAGCAGAGACCCAGTACTTC. Its translation: CASSMRSGAETQYF. V and J are TRBV19 and TRBJ2-5; D is uncertain. The V gene lost 3 bases and the J gene lost 4 bases, with 12 bases spanning the gap. CDR3 length: 14 amino acids. Germline V gene lookup returns CDR1 LNHDA and CDR2 SQIVND (reference sequence).

This clone came up a few times. The CDR3 DNA reads TGTGCTAGTGGTTGGGGACAGGGGACGACTGAAGCTTTCTTT. Amino acid sequence: CASGWGQGTTEAFF. The rearrangement joins TRBV12-5 to TRBJ1-1, with TRBD1 identical over 10 bases. V shed 4 bases, J shed 5 bases, and the junction held 4 bases outside the gene matches. CDR3 length: 14 amino acids. Germline lookup yields CDR1 LGHNT and CDR2 FRNRAP.

This chain connects TRBV19 to TRBJ2-6; no clear D. The germline CDR1 and CDR2 sequences are LNHDA and SQIVND (reference sequence). This CDR3 is built from 12 residues. The ends were cut back, 7 bases at V and 1 base at J, with 2 bases in the middle. CDR3 nucleotides: TGTGCCAGTACTTCTGGGGCCAACGTCCTGACTTTC. Translation: CASTSGANVLTF.

This clone occurred once. V is TRBV10-3 and J is TRBJ1-5; D remains unclear. The CDR3 length is 16 residues. Germline V gene data show CDR1 as ENHRY and CDR2 as SYGVKD. Trimming cost V 0 bases and J 2 bases, with 11 bases left between them. The CDR3 bases are TGTGCCATCAGTGAGTCCGTCGGGTTGGGCAATCAGCCCCAGCATTTT. The encoded protein is CAISESVGLGNQPQHF.

This sequence joins TRBV23-1 and TRBJ1-2; D might be TRBD1 (6 bases). TRBV23-1 is marked as an open reading frame, function uncertain. The V end lost 9 bases, the J end lost 6 bases, and 23 bases lay between the germline ends. The CDR3 runs to 15 residues. CDR3 in amino acids: CARKGVDKTGHGYTF. The DNA for the CDR3 is TGCGCCAGAAAGGGGGTGGACAAAACGGGCCATGGCTACACCTTC.

This chain joins TRBV30 and TRBJ2-1, with 7 bases matching TRBD1. Germline trimming cut 1 base from V and 0 bases from J; bases unmatched to any gene: 12. There are 18 residues in the CDR3. CDR1 and CDR2 from the germline V gene are GTSNPN and SVGIG (reference sequence). The CDR3 DNA follows: TGTGCCTGGAGTGACCCCGACAGGGCGGCCGGCTCCTACAATGAGCAGTTCTTC. This encodes CAWSDPDRAAGSYNEQFF. Full variable domain (remainder filled in from reference TRBV30 and TRBJ2-1): SQTIHQWPATLVQPVGSPLSLECTVEGTSNPNLYWYRQAAGRGLQLLFYSVGIGQISSEVPQNLSASRPQDRQFILSSKKLLLSDSGFYLCAWSDPDRAAGSYNEQFFGPGTRLTVL.

The V call is TRBV19, the J call TRBJ1-5, with 9 bases matching TRBD1. V trimming: 6 bases; J trimming: 2 bases; junction bases outside the gene matches: 5. This CDR3 has 15 residues. Germline V gives CDR1 LNHDA, CDR2 SQIVND (reference sequence). CDR3 in amino acids: CASSPTGGGNQPQHF. CDR3 in DNA: TGTGCCAGTAGCCCGACAGGGGGGGGCAATCAGCCCCAGCATTTT.

The V gene is TRBV6-6, the J gene TRBJ1-1; D is possibly TRBD1 (5 bases). CDR1 and CDR2 (germline): MNHNY, SVGAGI (reference sequence). Trimming took 7 bases from V and 4 from J, leaving 16 bases between them. The CDR3 totals 14 residues. The CDR3: CASTIRGRSTEAFF. CDR3 sequence (DNA): TGTGCCAGCACCATAAGGGGAAGGAGCACTGAAGCTTTCTTT.

In the case of this clone: This same CDR3 is encoded by further DNA sequences in the sample. This sequence joins TRBV9 and TRBJ1-5, with 7 bases fitting TRBD1. The V gene end was trimmed by 3 bases and the J gene end by 2 bases; junction bases not matched to a gene: 2. CDR1 is SGDLS, CDR2 YYNGEE, per germline. The CDR3 sequence is 14 residues long. CDR3 bases: TGTGCCAGCAGCGCCGGGACAGGCAATCAGCCCCAGCATTTT. Residues: CASSAGTGNQPQHF. Combining the CDR3 with reference TRBV9 and TRBJ1-5 gives the whole variable domain DSGVTQTPKHLITATGQRVTLRCSPRSGDLSVYWYQQSLDQGLQFLIQYYNGEERAKGNILERFSAQQFPDLHSELNLSSLELGDSALYFCASSAGTGNQPQHFGDGTRLSIL.

This rearrangement joins TRBV6-1 to TRBJ2-3; 8 positions match TRBD2. J lost 6 bases, V lost 5 bases, and 7 bases had no gene match. The CDR3 is 14 residues long. Germline loops: CDR1 MNHNS, CDR2 SASEGT. Here the CDR3 reads CASSKISGEDTQYF. The CDR3 coding sequence is TGTGCCAGCAGTAAGATTAGCGGGGAGGATACGCAGTATTTT.

This rearrangement joins TRBV29-1 to TRBJ2-2; D is unresolved. CDR1 and CDR2 from the germline V gene are SQVTM and ANQGSEA. The CDR3 covers 12 residues. Trimming removed 4 bases at V and 5 bases at J, with 8 bases between. The CDR3 DNA sequence: TGCAGCGTTGTACGAGAGACCGGGGAGCTGTTTTTT. It encodes CSVVRETGELFF.

The rearrangement links TRBV5-4 to TRBJ1-2, with a tentative D call TRBD1 (5 bases). Germline V gives CDR1 SGHNT, CDR2 YYREEE (reference sequence). V lost 4 bases to trimming and J lost 8 bases, with 21 bases between them. The CDR3 sequence is 15 residues long. CDR3 amino acids: CASSPQTDSGIGYTF. The CDR3 DNA reads TGTGCCAGCAGCCCGCAGACCGACAGTGGTATAGGCTACACCTTC.

This clone turned up a few times. The chain recombines TRBV5-6 with TRBJ2-1, with unresolved D. This CDR3 contains 16 residues. The V gene's germline CDR1 is SGHDT and CDR2 YYEEEE. Trimming stripped 4 bases from V and 3 bases from J, with 17 bases between. The CDR3 protein is CASSPPIQRVYNEQFF. CDR3 DNA: TGTGCCAGCAGCCCACCTATCCAGCGAGTCTACAATGAGCAGTTCTTC.

This clone came up once. This chain joins TRBV5-6 and TRBJ2-3; 11 positions match TRBD2. CDR3 length equals 15 residues. The V and J ends lost 2 bases and 7 bases, in that order; junction bases with no gene match: 6. Germline V lookup: CDR1 SGHDT, CDR2 YYEEEE. CDR3 nucleotides: TGTGCCAGCAGCTTTAGCGGGAGGGCATCTAATACGCAGTATTTT. It yields the protein CASSFSGRASNTQYF.

This clone has only one observation. The CDR3: CASSAEALSTDTQYF. CDR3 coding DNA: TGTGCCAGCAGCGCAGAAGCGCTTAGCACAGATACGCAGTATTTT. This sequence joins TRBV9 and TRBJ2-3; D is unclear. V was cut by 3 bases and J by 0 bases, with 11 bases left in between. CDR1 SGDLS and CDR2 YYNGEE come from the germline V gene. The CDR3 is 15 amino acids.

The rearrangement uses TRBV30 and TRBJ1-2, with unresolved D. CDR3 size: 13 residues. Germline assignment: CDR1 GTSNPN and CDR2 SVGIG (reference sequence). V lost 1 base, J lost 4 bases, and 10 bases lay in between. CDR3 region: CAWSEGTVYGYTF. In nucleotides, the CDR3 is TGTGCCTGGAGTGAAGGTACAGTCTATGGCTACACCTTC. The full variable domain, its missing parts supplied by reference TRBV30 and TRBJ1-2, is SQTIHQWPATLVQPVGSPLSLECTVEGTSNPNLYWYRQAAGRGLQLLFYSVGIGQISSEVPQNLSASRPQDRQFILSSKKLLLSDSGFYLCAWSEGTVYGYTFGSGTRLTVV.

As for this clone: At the DNA level, this CDR3 is encoded by other sequences in the same sample as well. J is TRBJ2-7 and V is TRBV12-5, with 8 bases aligning to TRBD1. Per germline, CDR1 LGHNT and CDR2 FRNRAP. Trimming cost V 1 base and J 6 bases; bases outside gene matches: 11. The CDR3 runs to 16 residues. CDR3: CASGLGDRPTRVEQYF. CDR3 in DNA: TGTGCTAGTGGTTTGGGGGACAGGCCTACACGAGTCGAGCAGTACTTC.

V usage is TRBV6-5 and J usage is TRBJ2-7; the match to TRBD1 covers 8 bases. This CDR3 spans 16 amino acids. V gave up 3 bases and J gave up 4 bases; unmatched junction bases: 11. The germline gives CDR1 MNHEY, CDR2 SVGAGI. The CDR3 nucleotides read TGTGCCAGCAGTTATGTCTCTAGCCAGGGGGCTTACGAGCAGTACTTC. Amino acids: CASSYVSSQGAYEQYF.

This chain connects TRBV5-5 to TRBJ2-3; a possible D gene is TRBD2 (5 bases). CDR1 is SGHKS and CDR2 is YYEKEE in the germline V gene (reference sequence). The germline V and J ends were trimmed by 1 base and 6 bases, with 6 bases remaining between them. The CDR3 covers 12 residues. The CDR3 loop is CASSLIADTQYF. The DNA of the CDR3 is TGTGCCAGCAGCTTGATAGCGGATACGCAGTATTTT.

The rearrangement links TRBV5-4 to TRBJ2-7; TRBD1 might be the D (6 bases). Trimming left V 0 bases short and J 2 bases short, with 12 bases between. This CDR3 region has 15 residues. Germline V gene lookup returns CDR1 SGHNT and CDR2 YYREEE (reference sequence). The CDR3 DNA reads as TGTGCCAGCAGCTTGGGGACACAGGGCACCTACGAGCAGTACTTC. Protein: CASSLGTQGTYEQYF.

V gene TRBV5-6 combines with J gene TRBJ1-5; D is uncertain. Germline V CDR1 and CDR2: SGHDT, YYEEEE. The CDR3 is made up of 15 amino acids. Trimming removed 0 bases from V and 2 bases from J, with 9 bases in between. The CDR3 DNA is TGTGCCAGCAGCTTGGCCGACGGGGGCAATCAGCCCCAGCATTTT. Its translation is CASSLADGGNQPQHF. Based on the CDR3 plus reference TRBV5-6 and TRBJ1-5, the full variable domain is DAGVTQSPTHLIKTRGQQVTLRCSPKSGHDTVSWYQQALGQGPQFIFQYYEEEERQRGNFPDRFSGHQFPNYSSELNVNALLLGDSALYLCASSLADGGNQPQHFGDGTRLSIL.

V usage is TRBV7-9 and J usage is TRBJ1-5; a weak D match, TRBD1 (5 bases). V was pared by 6 bases and J by 4 bases, with 16 bases between. Germline CDR1 SEHNR, CDR2 FQNEAQ (reference sequence). The CDR3 totals 15 residues. The CDR3 nucleotides are TGTGCCAGCAGTCCGCTAATGCGGGGGAATCAGCCCCAGCATTTT. Protein product: CASSPLMRGNQPQHF.